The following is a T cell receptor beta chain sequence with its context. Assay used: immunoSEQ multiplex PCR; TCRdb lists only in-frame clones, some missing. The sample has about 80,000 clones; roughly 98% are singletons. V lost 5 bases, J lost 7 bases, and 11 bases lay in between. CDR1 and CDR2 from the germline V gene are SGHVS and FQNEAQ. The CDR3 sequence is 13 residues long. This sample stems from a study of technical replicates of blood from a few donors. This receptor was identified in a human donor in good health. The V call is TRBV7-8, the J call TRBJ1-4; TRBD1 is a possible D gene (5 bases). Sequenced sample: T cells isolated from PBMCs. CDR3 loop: CASSPTQGEKLFF. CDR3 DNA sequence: TGTGCCAGCAGCCCCACGCAGGGTGAAAAACTGTTTTTT. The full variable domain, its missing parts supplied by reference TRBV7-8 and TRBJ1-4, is GAGVSQSPRYKVAKRGQDVALRCDPISGHVSLFWYQQALGQGPEFLTYFQNEAQLDKSGLPSDRFFAERPEGSVSTLKIQRTQQEDSAVYLCASSPTQGEKLFFGSGTQLSVL.